A single sample gave rise to the 27 T cell receptor beta chains below, sequenced in a study of T cell repertoires in cytomegalovirus infection. TCRdb used MiXCR to reprocess the reads, holding one entry per CDR3 protein. The data contain approximately 1,000,000 distinct CDR3 sequences, roughly 30% of them singletons. No antigen has been assigned to these receptors. The sequencing used cultured CD8+ T cells from PBMCs, collected from culture after CMV antigen stimulation. These receptor sequences come from a human donor in good health (CMV status not recorded). Some clones in this sample may be carry-over from other donors' samples.

The chain uses TRBV9 and TRBJ1-1, with 9 bases lining up with TRBD1. After removal of 4 bases from V and 1 base from J, the junction contained 11 bases not matched to a gene. Germline CDR1 is SGDLS and CDR2 is YYNGEE. The CDR3 is 17 amino acids. CDR3 nucleotides: TGTGCCAGCAGCCATCCTCCACAGGGGGCTTCGAACACTGAAGCTTTCTTT. Translating gives CASSHPPQGASNTEAFF.

The J gene is TRBJ2-3, the V gene TRBV20-1; 11 bases are a match to TRBD2. Losses at the gene ends were 0 bases for V and 0 bases for J; bases not matched to a gene: 11. This CDR3 contains 19 residues. Germline V gene data show CDR1 as DFQATT and CDR2 as SNEGSKA (reference sequence). The CDR3 loop is CSARDETSGGDGSTDTQYF. In nucleotides, the CDR3 is TGCAGTGCTAGAGATGAAACTAGCGGGGGAGACGGGAGCACAGATACGCAGTATTTT.

J is TRBJ1-2 and V is TRBV20-1; D ambiguous. The V gene's germline CDR1 is DFQATT and CDR2 SNEGSKA (reference sequence). Between the trimmed V and J ends, which lost 3 bases and 6 bases, there was a span of 11 bases. This CDR3 contains 12 residues. CDR3 in amino acids: CSARGNSDGYTF. The CDR3 DNA follows: TGCAGTGCTAGGGGAAATTCTGATGGCTACACCTTC.

This clonotype occurred a few times. The rearrangement joins TRBV4-1 to TRBJ2-1; TRBD1 might be the D (5 bases). CDR3 length equals 14 residues. CDR1 MGHRA and CDR2 YSYEKL come from the germline V gene. Trimming cost V 1 base and J 9 bases, with 13 bases left between them. CDR3 region: CASSQGKGVGEQFF. CDR3 DNA sequence: TGCGCCAGCAGCCAAGGAAAAGGGGTCGGTGAGCAGTTCTTC.

This sequence joins TRBV6-1 and TRBJ2-7; D remains ambiguous. CDR3 length: 10 amino acids. The germline V gene encodes CDR1 MNHNS and CDR2 SASEGT. V lost 4 bases, J lost 6 bases, and 4 bases lay in between. CDR3 protein: CASSAVEQYF. CDR3 in DNA: TGTGCCAGCAGTGCTGTCGAGCAGTACTTC.

This chain links TRBV27 with TRBJ1-4; perhaps TRBD1 as D (6 bases). The CDR3 loop spans 15 amino acids. Germline V gives CDR1 MNHEY, CDR2 SMNVEV (reference sequence). Trimming took 6 bases from V and 8 from J, leaving 19 bases between them. This CDR3 is CASRILSFDREKLFF. In nucleotides, the CDR3 is TGTGCCAGCAGAATTTTGAGTTTCGACAGGGAAAAACTGTTTTTT.

In its sample, this clonotype was seen a few times. The chain uses TRBV4-2 and TRBJ1-1; TRBD1 is a possible D gene (5 bases). CDR3 length: 17 amino acids. Per the germline V gene, CDR1 is LGHNA and CDR2 is YNFKEQ. Trimming removed 1 base from V and 5 bases from J, with 20 bases in between. CDR3 in amino acids: CASSQVMLGGESTEAFF. The CDR3 nucleotides read TGTGCCAGCAGCCAAGTGATGCTGGGGGGAGAGTCAACTGAAGCTTTCTTT.

This clonotype was counted between two and nine times. The chain joins TRBV6-2 or TRBV6-3 to TRBJ1-6; possibly TRBD1 for D (6 bases). CDR1 is MNHEY, CDR2 SVGEGT, per germline. Trimming took 6 bases from V and 6 from J, leaving 15 bases between them. This CDR3 is 15 amino acids long. The CDR3 sequence: CASRRSRTANSPLHF. The DNA of the CDR3 is TGTGCCAGCAGACGATCGCGGACAGCTAATTCACCCCTCCACTTT.

J is TRBJ2-3 and V is TRBV24-1, with D unresolved. Trimming shortened V by 3 bases and J by 4 bases, and 7 bases separated the two germline ends. This CDR3 has 13 amino acids. Germline loops: CDR1 KGHDR, CDR2 SFDVKD. CDR3 loop: CATSDSGSDTQYF. CDR3 bases: TGTGCCACCAGTGATAGTGGGTCAGATACGCAGTATTTT.

The rearrangement uses TRBV28 and TRBJ2-7; a possible D gene is TRBD1 (5 bases). V shed 3 bases and J shed 6 bases, with 15 bases lying between them. This CDR3 has 14 amino acids. Germline V gene lookup returns CDR1 MDHEN and CDR2 SYDVKM. CDR3 sequence (DNA): TGTGCCAGCAGTTTGATAAGGGGCCAGGGCGAGCAGTACGTC. Encoded protein: CASSLIRGQGEQYV.

This clonotype occurred a few times. The gene calls are TRBV28 and TRBJ2-3, with D maybe TRBD1 (6 bases). Per the germline V gene, CDR1 is MDHEN and CDR2 is SYDVKM. Between the trimmed V and J ends, which lost 7 bases and 5 bases, there was a span of 10 bases. The length of the CDR3 is 12 residues. The CDR3 here is CASTFRGDTQYF. Here the CDR3 DNA reads TGTGCCAGCACCTTCAGGGGAGATACGCAGTATTTT.

This clonotype was observed at least ten times. This chain uses TRBV7-2 with TRBJ1-5; maybe TRBD1 (5 bases). Trimming stripped 0 bases from V and 0 bases from J, with 9 bases between. There are 16 residues in the CDR3. CDR1 is SGHTA, CDR2 FQGNSA, per germline. The CDR3, as DNA: TGTGCCAGCAGCTTAGCTAGTCAGGGTAGCAATCAGCCCCAGCATTTT. Its translation: CASSLASQGSNQPQHF.

The V and J genes are TRBV4-1 and TRBJ1-1; D is possibly TRBD1 (5 bases). Deletions cut 1 base from V and 5 bases from J, with 11 bases between. The CDR3 has 14 residues. Germline V lookup: CDR1 MGHRA, CDR2 YSYEKL. The DNA of the CDR3 is TGCGCCAGCAGCCAAGCCAGGGAGCGAACTGAAGCTTTCTTT. Residues: CASSQARERTEAFF.

This chain connects TRBV12-3 or TRBV12-4 to TRBJ2-5; TRBD2 aligns across 10 bases. V shed 3 bases and J 1 base; nucleotides not matched to a gene: 8. This CDR3 has 17 amino acids. CDR3 in amino acids: CASSFWLAGATQETQYF. In DNA form, the CDR3 reads TGTGCCAGCAGTTTTTGGCTAGCGGGGGCCACCCAAGAGACCCAGTACTTC.

J is TRBJ1-4 and V is TRBV6-2 or TRBV6-3; 8 positions agree with TRBD1. After removal of 6 bases from V and 7 bases from J, the junction contained 7 bases not matched to a gene. The germline V gene encodes CDR1 MNHEY and CDR2 SVGEGT. CDR3 length equals 14 residues. Here the CDR3 reads CASRTTGDFEKLFF. CDR3 nucleotide sequence: TGTGCCAGCAGAACGACAGGGGATTTTGAAAAACTGTTTTTT.

The rearrangement joins TRBV7-6 to TRBJ2-1; no clear D gene. The V gene's germline CDR1 is SGHVS and CDR2 FNYEAQ. The length of the CDR3 is 13 residues. Trimming cost V 4 bases and J 10 bases, with 14 bases left between them. The CDR3 DNA follows: TGTGCCAGCAGCTGGCGTGCGCCAGGAGAGCAGTTCTTC. Its translation is CASSWRAPGEQFF.

The chain combines TRBV11-1 with TRBJ2-1; TRBD1 is a possible D gene (6 bases). The CDR3 length is 15 residues. CDR1 and CDR2 from the germline V gene are SGHAT and FQDESV (reference sequence). Trimming took off 3 bases at V and 4 bases at J, with 13 bases between the two ends. The CDR3 sequence: CASSFRQEGYNEQFF. In DNA, the CDR3 is TGTGCCAGCAGCTTTAGACAGGAAGGTTACAATGAGCAGTTCTTC.

The genes are TRBV20-1 and TRBJ2-7; D is ambiguous. The CDR3 has 12 residues. Germline V CDR1 and CDR2: DFQATT, SNEGSKA (reference sequence). The V end lost 2 bases, the J end lost 0 bases, and 5 bases lay between the germline ends. DNA of the CDR3: TGCAGTGCTAGACCCCCCTCCTACGAGCAGTACTTC. Translating gives CSARPPSYEQYF.

This clonotype was observed at least ten times. The chain carries TRBV6-5 and TRBJ1-5; D unclear. This CDR3 spans 16 amino acids. Germline CDR1 MNHEY, CDR2 SVGAGI. The V end was cut by 0 bases, the J end by 3 bases, with 12 bases between. Written as DNA, the CDR3 is TGTGCCAGCAGTTACTCGGCCCAGAGGCCCAATCAGCCCCAGCATTTT. Translation: CASSYSAQRPNQPQHF.

This clonotype occurred a few times. This sequence joins TRBV7-9 and TRBJ1-5, with TRBD1 as a possible D gene (5 bases). The V end was cut by 5 bases, the J end by 3 bases, with 8 bases between. Germline assignment: CDR1 SEHNR and CDR2 FQNEAQ (reference sequence). This CDR3 is built from 13 residues. The CDR3 loop reads CASSRGTNQPQHF. DNA of the CDR3: TGTGCCAGCAGCCGGGGGACCAATCAGCCCCAGCATTTT.

V gene TRBV10-3 combines with J gene TRBJ1-3; 10 nucleotides match TRBD1. This CDR3 spans 15 amino acids. V lost 7 bases to trimming and J lost 0 bases; unmatched junction nucleotides: 3. Germline lookup yields CDR1 ENHRY and CDR2 SYGVKD. CDR3 sequence (DNA): TGTGCCATCATTGGGGACAGGGGCTCTGGAAACACCATATATTTT. Translated, it gives CAIIGDRGSGNTIYF.

The chain uses TRBV10-3 and TRBJ2-1; D is possibly TRBD1 (6 bases). Germline lookup yields CDR1 ENHRY and CDR2 SYGVKD. The CDR3 is 12 amino acids. Trimming removed 8 bases from V and 6 bases from J, with 11 bases in between. This CDR3 is CAIWDNGNEQFF. CDR3 DNA sequence: TGTGCCATCTGGGACAATGGCAATGAGCAGTTCTTC.

This clonotype showed up just a few times. This chain connects TRBV9 to TRBJ1-6; D possibly corresponds to TRBD1 (6 bases). Trimming removed 3 bases at V and 4 bases at J, with 11 bases between. The V gene's germline CDR1 is SGDLS and CDR2 YYNGEE. This CDR3 comprises 15 residues. The CDR3 DNA reads TGTGCCAGCAGCGGGGGGGCAGCTTATAATTCACCCCTCCACTTT. Its protein product is CASSGGAAYNSPLHF.

The chain joins TRBV27 to TRBJ2-7; D is uncertain. This CDR3 contains 12 residues. Per germline, CDR1 MNHEY and CDR2 SMNVEV (reference sequence). V was trimmed by 8 bases and J by 2 bases, leaving 10 bases between them. CDR3 protein: CASARTPYEQYF. CDR3 in DNA: TGTGCCAGCGCACGTACCCCCTACGAGCAGTACTTC.

This clonotype was observed many times. The chain uses TRBV6-4 and TRBJ2-1; TRBD2 agrees at 11 bases. The CDR3 extends over 14 amino acids. CDR1 is MRHNA, CDR2 SNTAGT, per germline. V lost 3 bases to trimming and J lost 9 bases; unmatched junction nucleotides: 4. CDR3 nucleotides: TGTGCCAGCAGTGAACTAGCGGGGGCTGGTGAGCAGTTCTTC. It yields the protein CASSELAGAGEQFF.

This clonotype was counted only a few times. The chain uses TRBV6-6 and TRBJ1-5; D is uncertain. V gave up 2 bases and J gave up 3 bases, with 17 bases separating them. Germline CDR1 MNHNY, CDR2 SVGAGI (reference sequence). This CDR3 has 17 residues. CDR3 in DNA: TGTGCCAGCAGTTACGTAGGTTTCAAGTTTATCAATCAGCCCCAGCATTTT. Its protein is CASSYVGFKFINQPQHF.

The V and J genes are TRBV19 and TRBJ2-3; 10 nucleotides match TRBD2. CDR3 length equals 14 residues. CDR1 and CDR2 (germline): LNHDA, SQIVND (reference sequence). V lost 9 bases and J lost 6; bases outside the gene matches: 9. The CDR3 sequence is CASSLAGVLDTQYF. DNA of the CDR3: TGTGCCAGCTCGCTAGCGGGGGTTTTGGATACGCAGTATTTT.